Below are 17 T cell receptor beta chains sequenced from a single sample in a study of T cells after yellow fever vaccination. TCRdb called the 5' RACE reads again in MiXCR, with one record for every CDR3 protein. The repertoire holds about 360,000 distinct CDR3 sequences, with about 6.2% as singletons. Sequenced material: PBMCs, taken 5 days after the yellow fever booster vaccination. Every receptor here comes from a man aged 25 to 40 who received the YFV17D yellow fever vaccine.

The sample holds many counts of this clonotype. The rearrangement links TRBV28 to TRBJ2-5, with a weak D call TRBD2 (5 bases). CDR3 size: 11 residues. V was shortened by 6 bases and J by 5 bases, with 7 bases between the two germline ends. From germline, CDR1 is MDHEN and CDR2 SYDVKM. CDR3 in DNA: TGTGCCAGCAGCAGGACTGAGACCCAGTACTTC. Residues: CASSRTETQYF.

The chain recombines TRBV7-2 with TRBJ2-1; TRBD1 is a possible D gene (5 bases). Germline-derived CDR1 and CDR2 are SGHTA and FQGNSA. V was shortened by 5 bases and J by 9 bases, with 11 bases between the two germline ends. The CDR3 totals 12 residues. The CDR3 loop is CASSLVRGEQFF. The CDR3 DNA sequence: TGTGCCAGCAGCCTTGTTAGGGGTGAGCAGTTCTTC.

The genes are TRBV7-6 and TRBJ2-7; the match to TRBD2 covers 11 bases. The length of the CDR3 is 16 residues. J was trimmed by 1 base and V by 5 bases; bases with no gene match: 7. In germline, CDR1 is SGHVS, CDR2 FNYEAQ. The DNA for the CDR3 is TGTGCCAGCAGCAGGGGACTAGCGGAGGATTCCTACGAGCAGTACTTC. It specifies CASSRGLAEDSYEQYF.

The V gene is TRBV20-1, the J gene TRBJ2-3; tentatively, D is TRBD2 (6 bases). Germline V lookup: CDR1 DFQATT, CDR2 SNEGSKA (reference sequence). The CDR3 is made up of 13 amino acids. The V end was cut by 6 bases, the J end by 6 bases, with 16 bases between. CDR3 DNA: TGCAGTGCGTTACTAGCAAACTTGGATACGCAGTATTTT. Its translation is CSALLANLDTQYF.

This clonotype was recorded a few times. V is TRBV4-2 and J is TRBJ2-1, with D perhaps given as TRBD1 or TRBD2 (5 bases each). CDR3 length: 18 amino acids. Per the germline V gene, CDR1 is LGHNA and CDR2 is YNFKEQ. The V and J ends lost 3 bases and 2 bases respectively, with 20 bases between them. CDR3 sequence: CASSQVLQGSGAYNEQFF. CDR3 bases: TGTGCCAGCAGCCAGGTTCTTCAGGGTTCCGGGGCCTACAATGAGCAGTTCTTC.

This clonotype was picked up many times. The CDR3 region is CASSLSQGNEQFF. The CDR3 region has the DNA TGTGCCAGCAGCTTAAGTCAGGGCAATGAGCAGTTCTTC. The rearrangement links TRBV7-6 to TRBJ2-1, with D maybe TRBD1 (5 bases). Trimming stripped 2 bases from V and 6 bases from J, with 8 bases between. The germline gives CDR1 SGHVS, CDR2 FNYEAQ. CDR3 length: 13 residues.

This clonotype turned up a few times. This sequence joins TRBV24-1 and TRBJ2-6; TRBD1 is a possible D gene (5 bases). The germline CDR1 and CDR2 sequences are KGHDR and SFDVKD. V was trimmed by 4 bases and J by 0 bases, leaving 12 bases between them. The CDR3 totals 17 residues. CDR3 DNA sequence: TGTGCCACCAGTGACCCCAGGGAAATCTCTGGGGCCAACGTCCTGACTTTC. Protein product: CATSDPREISGANVLTF.

This clonotype was detected a few times. The chain employs TRBV7-2 and TRBJ1-3, with unresolved D. Trimming shortened V by 2 bases and J by 0 bases, and 20 bases separated the two germline ends. CDR3 length equals 19 residues. Germline V lookup: CDR1 SGHTA, CDR2 FQGNSA. Written as DNA, the CDR3 is TGTGCCAGCAGCTTATCGGGTAGGACTGGCGGTCCCTCTGGAAACACCATATATTTT. Protein product: CASSLSGRTGGPSGNTIYF.

This clonotype was observed at least ten times. This chain connects TRBV10-3 to TRBJ1-6; D is perhaps TRBD1 (6 bases). This CDR3 has 14 residues. Per the germline V gene, CDR1 is ENHRY and CDR2 is SYGVKD. The V end lost 10 bases, the J end lost 5 bases, and 15 bases lay between the germline ends. The CDR3 nucleotides read TGTGCCACCGGACAGCCGGGGGATAATTCACCCCTCCACTTT. Encoded protein: CATGQPGDNSPLHF.

This clonotype has ten or more counts. The rearrangement uses TRBV29-1 and TRBJ2-1; D remains ambiguous. The germline V and J ends were trimmed by 6 bases and 6 bases, with 18 bases remaining between them. Germline V gene sequence: CDR1 SQVTM, CDR2 ANQGSEA. The CDR3 is made up of 14 amino acids. CDR3 in amino acids: CSVKPLIGLNEQFF. CDR3 sequence (DNA): TGCAGCGTAAAACCCCTAATAGGGCTCAATGAGCAGTTCTTC.

The CDR3 reads CATSRDWTASGELFF. The CDR3 coding sequence is TGTGCCACCAGCAGAGATTGGACAGCGAGCGGGGAGCTGTTTTTT. The gene calls are TRBV15 and TRBJ2-2, with D possibly matching TRBD1 (6 bases). Germline values: CDR1 LNHNV, CDR2 YYDKDF (reference sequence). Trimming removed 0 bases from V and 7 bases from J, with 12 bases in between. The CDR3 length is 15 residues.

This clonotype came up many times. The gene calls are TRBV10-3 and TRBJ2-1; D possibly matches TRBD1 or TRBD2 (5 bases each). CDR3 length: 15 amino acids. Per the germline V gene, CDR1 is ENHRY and CDR2 is SYGVKD. V shed 2 bases and J shed 7 bases, with 15 bases lying between them. The CDR3 region is CAISEHRTPGNEQFF. The CDR3 DNA follows: TGTGCCATCAGTGAGCACCGGACACCGGGGAATGAGCAGTTCTTC.

This clonotype has more than one count but fewer than ten. The gene calls are TRBV20-1 and TRBJ2-3, with 8 bases fitting TRBD1. V was clipped by 6 bases and J by 4 bases; unmatched bases: 6. Germline loops: CDR1 DFQATT, CDR2 SNEGSKA (reference sequence). The CDR3 consists of 13 residues. CDR3 coding DNA: TGCAGTGCCCCGGGACAGGTATCAGATACGCAGTATTTT. This codes for CSAPGQVSDTQYF.

This chain links TRBV7-6 with TRBJ1-1, with a possible D match to TRBD1 (5 bases). Germline values: CDR1 SGHVS, CDR2 FNYEAQ. V was cut by 1 base and J by 4 bases, with 10 bases left in between. The CDR3 loop spans 14 amino acids. CDR3 bases: TGTGCCAGCAGCTTAGGGGGGGGAGTCACTGAAGCTTTCTTT. This translates into CASSLGGGVTEAFF.

J is TRBJ1-1 and V is TRBV3-1; D call uncertain. The CDR3 loop spans 16 amino acids. V gave up 1 base and J gave up 1 base, with 13 bases separating them. Per germline, CDR1 LGHDT and CDR2 YNNKEL (reference sequence). The CDR3 protein is CASSQAQDPRNTEAFF. The CDR3 nucleotides read TGTGCCAGCAGCCAAGCGCAGGACCCGAGGAACACTGAAGCTTTCTTT.

This clonotype appeared many times. The chain combines TRBV25-1 with TRBJ2-1; 8 bases are a match to TRBD1. CDR3 length: 17 residues. V trimming: 5 bases; J trimming: 6 bases; junction bases outside the gene matches: 15. Per germline, CDR1 MGHDK and CDR2 SYGVNS. The CDR3 here is CASSSTTGTGNVNEQFF. The CDR3 nucleotides read TGTGCCAGCAGTTCGACAACCGGGACAGGTAACGTCAATGAGCAGTTCTTC.

This clonotype was seen at least ten times. A read error may account for a junction end that differs from germline. The V call is TRBV12-3 or TRBV12-4, the J call TRBJ2-7; TRBD1 matches at 7 bases. The length of the CDR3 is 11 residues. CDR3 DNA: TGTGCCAGCAGTTCACCGGGACAGCGTGACTTC. It encodes CASSSPGQRDF.